This is a list of T cell receptor beta chains from one sample in a study of CD8+ T cells in alopecia areata. Assay: immunoSEQ multiplex PCR; the TCRdb copy retains only in-frame clones and omits some. The sample contains roughly 100,000 clones, 55% of which appear only once. Sequencing used CD4+ T cells sorted from blood. The receptors derive from a human donor in good health. Both conserved end residues are part of each CDR3. D genes are given only for firm matches. Not every row has a clone size; where given, it reads once, few, many or a size class.

abundance | j_gene | d_gene | v_gene | CDR3aa | CDR3nt
few | TRBJ2-3 | . | TRBV5-1 | CASSSGTPRDTQYF | TGCGCCAGCAGTTCAGGGACACCTCGGGATACGCAGTATTTT
. | TRBJ2-7 | . | TRBV7-2 | CASSIGPQVGHEQYF | TGTGCCAGCAGCATCGGTCCTCAAGTGGGGCACGAGCAGTACTTC
once | TRBJ1-5 | . | TRBV7-2 | CASSPRVGQPQHF | TGTGCCAGCAGTCCCAGGGTCGGGCAGCCCCAGCATTTT
. | TRBJ1-2 | TRBD1 | TRBV29-1 | CSAQEGQGVLSGYTF | TGCAGCGCCCAAGAGGGACAGGGGGTTTTAAGTGGCTACACCTTC
. | TRBJ1-6 | TRBD1 | TRBV2 | CASIGGGQLNSPLHF | TGTGCCAGCATTGGGGGGGGACAGCTAAATTCACCCCTCCACTTT
few | TRBJ2-5 | . | TRBV13 | CASSRGHRGETQYF | TGTGCCAGCAGCCGGGGCCACCGTGGAGAGACCCAGTACTTC
. | TRBJ1-2 | . | TRBV7-2 | CASSLVQYYGYTF | TGTGCCAGCAGCTTAGTACAGTACTATGGCTACACCTTC
. | TRBJ2-6 | TRBD1 | TRBV7-9 | CASSTWDRGRAGANVLTF | TGTGCCAGCAGCACCTGGGACAGGGGGCGAGCTGGGGCCAACGTCCTGACTTTC
. | TRBJ2-7 | TRBD1 | TRBV18 | CASSPPDRAGSYEQYF | TGTGCCAGCTCACCACCAGACAGGGCGGGCTCCTACGAGCAGTACTTC
. | TRBJ2-1 | TRBD2 | TRBV7-2 | CASSPTIAGRSYNEQFF | TGTGCCAGCAGCCCTACAATAGCGGGTCGCTCCTACAATGAGCAGTTCTTC
few | TRBJ2-7 | . | TRBV10-3 | CAIGGQGYYEQYF | TGTGCCATCGGCGGCCAGGGGTACTACGAGCAGTACTTC
few | TRBJ2-1 | . | TRBV7-9 | CASSLLQSTYNEQFF | TGTGCCAGCAGCTTACTCCAGTCGACCTACAATGAGCAGTTCTTC
few | TRBJ1-2 | . | TRBV10-3 | CAISEGQSFNYGYTF | TGTGCCATCAGTGAAGGCCAGTCTTTTAACTATGGCTACACCTTC
. | TRBJ2-5 | . | TRBV5-6 | CASHEKGVAETQYF | TGTGCCAGCCATGAAAAAGGGGTGGCAGAGACCCAGTACTTC